Listed below are T cell receptor beta chains from one sample, sequenced in a study of blood T cell repertoires in COVID-19. Only in-frame clones appear in the TCRdb table, and some are missing; sequencing was by immunoSEQ multiplex PCR. The sample contains around 68,000 clones, under 95% of which appear only once. The sequencing sample was made of peripheral blood. The receptors were sampled from a human donor in a cohort sampled during active COVID-19. Each CDR3 is given with its conserved first and last residue. Fields, in order: D gene, V gene, J gene, clone size, CDR3 protein, CDR3 DNA. The D gene is left open where the match is weak. Clone size is given for some rows only: seen once, a few or many times, or a class if the clone is expanded.

D: .; V: TRBV14; J: TRBJ2-7; size: once; CDR3: CASSQGLGLHEQYF; DNA: TGTGCCAGCAGCCAAGGACTGGGTTTGCACGAGCAGTACTTC
D: .; V: TRBV11-3; J: TRBJ2-1; size: .; CDR3: CASSLAGLRSYNEQFF; DNA: TGTGCCAGCAGCTTAGCGGGACTTCGCTCCTACAATGAGCAGTTCTTC
D: .; V: TRBV4-3; J: TRBJ2-7; size: .; CDR3: CASSQDLGGWGYEQYF; DNA: TGCGCCAGCAGCCAAGATCTGGGGGGTTGGGGGTACGAGCAGTACTTC
D: .; V: TRBV15; J: TRBJ2-7; size: .; CDR3: CATSRDPGSGQYF; DNA: TGTGCCACCAGCAGAGATCCGGGTTCTGGGCAGTACTTC
D: .; V: TRBV3-1/TRBV3-2; J: TRBJ2-7; size: .; CDR3: CASSQAGDRSYEQYF; DNA: TGTGCCAGCAGCCAAGCGGGGGACAGATCCTACGAGCAGTACTTC
D: .; V: TRBV2; J: TRBJ1-4; size: .; CDR3: CASRTGLNEKLFF; DNA: TGTGCCAGCAGGACAGGCCTAAATGAAAAACTGTTTTTT
D: TRBD1; V: TRBV19; J: TRBJ1-1; size: .; CDR3: CASSVQTGMGTEAFF; DNA: TGTGCCAGTAGTGTCCAGACAGGGATGGGGACTGAAGCTTTCTTT
D: TRBD2; V: TRBV19; J: TRBJ2-2; size: .; CDR3: CASTALPAGGTGELFF; DNA: TGTGCCAGTACCGCTCTCCCAGCGGGAGGCACCGGGGAGCTGTTTTTT
D: .; V: TRBV7-2; J: TRBJ2-7; size: few; CDR3: CASSLISVGHGSYEQYF; DNA: TGTGCCAGCAGCTTAATCTCCGTGGGGCACGGATCCTACGAGCAGTACTTC
D: TRBD1; V: TRBV6-5; J: TRBJ2-7; size: .; CDR3: CASVRTGDSEQYF; DNA: TGTGCCAGCGTTCGGACAGGGGACTCCGAGCAGTACTTC
D: TRBD2; V: TRBV5-1; J: TRBJ2-2; size: .; CDR3: CASSLEGSGSFNTGELFF; DNA: TGCGCCAGCAGCTTGGAGGGTAGCGGGAGTTTCAACACCGGGGAGCTGTTTTTT
D: TRBD2; V: TRBV5-6; J: TRBJ2-2; size: once; CDR3: CASSLGLAGVTGELFF; DNA: TGTGCCAGCAGCTTGGGACTAGCGGGAGTTACCGGGGAGCTGTTTTTT
D: TRBD2; V: TRBV3-1/TRBV3-2; J: TRBJ2-3; size: .; CDR3: CASSPRPGLAGGPGPGMGTDTQYF; DNA: TGTGCCAGCAGCCCACGTCCAGGACTAGCGGGAGGCCCAGGGCCCGGAATGGGCACAGATACGCAGTATTTT
D: .; V: TRBV2; J: TRBJ2-4; size: .; CDR3: CASSESTTGRIQYF; DNA: TGTGCCAGCAGTGAATCGACAACAGGGCGCATTCAGTACTTC
D: TRBD2; V: TRBV19; J: TRBJ2-3; size: .; CDR3: CASSINSGNPDTQYF; DNA: TGTGCCAGTAGTATAAATAGCGGGAACCCAGATACGCAGTATTTT
D: .; V: TRBV12-5; J: TRBJ1-4; size: .; CDR3: CASGLTGPPNEKLFF; DNA: TGTGCTAGTGGTTTGACGGGTCCTCCTAATGAAAAACTGTTTTTT
D: .; V: TRBV28; J: TRBJ1-2; size: .; CDR3: CASSPAGGGSYGYTF; DNA: TGTGCCAGCAGTCCCGCCGGCGGGGGCAGCTATGGCTACACCTTC
D: TRBD2; V: TRBV28; J: TRBJ2-3; size: .; CDR3: CASSLFGGGRVASTDTQYF; DNA: TGTGCCAGCAGTCTCTTCGGGGGGGGCCGGGTCGCTAGCACAGATACGCAGTATTTT
D: TRBD2; V: TRBV6-2/TRBV6-3; J: TRBJ2-3; size: .; CDR3: CASSYFFGTSGDTDTQYF; DNA: TGTGCCAGCAGTTACTTTTTCGGGACTAGCGGGGACACAGATACGCAGTATTTT
D: .; V: TRBV11-1; J: TRBJ2-7; size: .; CDR3: CASSLAQGPYEQYF; DNA: TGTGCCAGCAGCTTAGCACAGGGTCCCTACGAGCAGTACTTC
D: .; V: TRBV7-9; J: TRBJ2-7; size: .; CDR3: CASSVPGLNYEQYF; DNA: TGTGCCAGCAGCGTGCCGGGACTCAACTACGAGCAGTACTTC
D: .; V: TRBV19; J: TRBJ1-2; size: .; CDR3: CASSIAHINYGYTF; DNA: TGTGCCAGTAGTATAGCGCACATCAACTATGGCTACACCTTC
D: TRBD1; V: TRBV5-4; J: TRBJ1-1; size: .; CDR3: CASAGQMNTEAFF; DNA: TGTGCCAGCGCGGGACAGATGAACACTGAAGCTTTCTTT
D: TRBD1; V: TRBV5-1; J: TRBJ1-1; size: .; CDR3: CASLKGDSLNTEAFF; DNA: TGCGCCAGTTTAAAAGGGGACAGTTTGAACACTGAAGCTTTCTTT
D: .; V: TRBV27; J: TRBJ2-7; size: .; CDR3: CASNPSGLYHEQYF; DNA: TGTGCCAGCAACCCATCGGGACTTTACCACGAGCAGTACTTC
D: .; V: TRBV2; J: TRBJ1-1; size: .; CDR3: CASQKGAGALNTEAFF; DNA: TGTGCCAGCCAAAAAGGGGCAGGGGCTTTGAACACTGAAGCTTTCTTT
D: TRBD1; V: TRBV4-1; J: TRBJ2-3; size: .; CDR3: CASSQAPGGKTDTQYF; DNA: TGCGCCAGCAGCCAAGCGCCAGGGGGCAAAACAGATACGCAGTATTTT
D: TRBD1; V: TRBV2; J: TRBJ1-1; size: .; CDR3: CASSEEGARAFF; DNA: TGTGCCAGCAGTGAAGAGGGGGCGCGAGCTTTCTTT
D: .; V: TRBV6-5; J: TRBJ2-3; size: .; CDR3: CAGETGTTDTQYF; DNA: TGTGCCGGCGAGACAGGAACCACAGATACGCAGTATTTT
D: TRBD2; V: TRBV3-1/TRBV3-2; J: TRBJ2-2; size: .; CDR3: CASRGTSGNIGELFF; DNA: TGTGCCAGCCGAGGGACTAGCGGGAATATCGGGGAGCTGTTTTTT
D: .; V: TRBV29-1; J: TRBJ2-1; size: once; CDR3: CSVEDGTGNEQFF; DNA: TGCAGCGTTGAAGACGGTACAGGGAATGAGCAGTTCTTC
D: TRBD1; V: TRBV20-1; J: TRBJ2-7; size: .; CDR3: CSASRKQGQWIYEQYF; DNA: TGCAGTGCTAGTCGGAAACAGGGGCAGTGGATCTACGAGCAGTACTTC
D: .; V: TRBV7-2; J: TRBJ1-2; size: .; CDR3: CASSSGAGHTF; DNA: TGTGCCAGCAGCTCTGGCGCAGGCCACACCTTC
D: TRBD1; V: TRBV18; J: TRBJ1-2; size: .; CDR3: CASSPTGTEGYGYTF; DNA: TGTGCCAGCTCACCGACCGGGACAGAGGGCTATGGCTACACCTTC
D: TRBD1; V: TRBV5-6; J: TRBJ1-4; size: .; CDR3: CASSWGTGNEKLFF; DNA: TGTGCCAGCAGCTGGGGGACAGGGAATGAAAAACTGTTTTTT
D: TRBD1; V: TRBV4-2; J: TRBJ1-1; size: .; CDR3: CASSQGGQVNTEAFF; DNA: TGTGCCAGCAGCCAAGGTGGACAGGTGAACACTGAAGCTTTCTTT
D: .; V: TRBV6-2/TRBV6-3; J: TRBJ1-5; size: .; CDR3: CASSWPGRNQPQHF; DNA: TGTGCCAGCAGTTGGCCAGGCAGGAATCAGCCCCAGCATTTT
D: .; V: TRBV6-5; J: TRBJ2-7; size: .; CDR3: CASSLGLSYEQYF; DNA: TGTGCCAGCAGTCTGGGGCTTTCCTACGAGCAGTACTTC
D: TRBD1; V: TRBV27; J: TRBJ2-7; size: .; CDR3: CASSLTGHEQYF; DNA: TGTGCCAGCAGTTTGACAGGGCACGAGCAGTACTTC
D: .; V: TRBV5-1; J: TRBJ2-7; size: .; CDR3: CASSLEQGVLYEQYF; DNA: TGCGCCAGCAGCCTAGAACAGGGAGTACTCTACGAGCAGTACTTC
D: .; V: TRBV9; J: TRBJ2-2; size: .; CDR3: CASSPYDYPGELFF; DNA: TGTGCCAGCAGCCCGTACGACTACCCCGGGGAGCTGTTTTTT
D: TRBD2; V: TRBV24-1; J: TRBJ2-1; size: .; CDR3: CATSDPKAGGPVNEQFF; DNA: TGTGCCACCAGTGATCCAAAAGCGGGAGGGCCGGTTAATGAGCAGTTCTTC
D: .; V: TRBV10-1; J: TRBJ2-5; size: .; CDR3: CASSESGLGTQYF; DNA: TGCGCCAGCAGTGAGTCGGGGCTAGGGACCCAGTACTTC
D: TRBD1; V: TRBV4-2; J: TRBJ2-7; size: .; CDR3: CASSQGQGTYEQYF; DNA: TGTGCCAGCAGCCAAGGACAGGGGACCTACGAGCAGTACTTC
D: .; V: TRBV11-3; J: TRBJ1-1; size: .; CDR3: CASSTDSYTEAFF; DNA: TGTGCCAGCAGCACCGACAGTTATACTGAAGCTTTCTTT
D: .; V: TRBV5-1; J: TRBJ1-2; size: .; CDR3: CASSFQTKRGYGYTF; DNA: TGCGCCAGCAGCTTCCAGACCAAGCGAGGCTATGGCTACACCTTC
D: TRBD2; V: TRBV28; J: TRBJ2-7; size: .; CDR3: CASSFLAGLYEQYF; DNA: TGTGCCAGCAGTTTTCTAGCGGGGCTCTACGAGCAGTACTTC
D: .; V: TRBV6-5; J: TRBJ1-3; size: few; CDR3: CASSYASDSGNTIYF; DNA: TGTGCCAGCAGTTACGCCAGCGACTCTGGAAACACCATATATTTT
D: .; V: TRBV29-1; J: TRBJ2-3; size: .; CDR3: CSASIGSEGTQYF; DNA: TGCAGCGCTTCAATAGGGTCCGAGGGTACGCAGTATTTT
D: .; V: TRBV24-1; J: TRBJ2-5; size: .; CDR3: CATSDLPGPAGSETQYF; DNA: TGTGCCACCAGTGACCTGCCTGGTCCAGCCGGGTCGGAGACCCAGTACTTC
D: .; V: TRBV27; J: TRBJ1-1; size: .; CDR3: CASQARPSNTEAFF; DNA: TGTGCCAGCCAGGCCAGACCTTCGAACACTGAAGCTTTCTTT
D: .; V: TRBV7-9; J: TRBJ2-7; size: .; CDR3: CASSLGTNVDEQYF; DNA: TGTGCCAGCAGCTTAGGGACTAATGTCGACGAGCAGTACTTC
D: .; V: TRBV10-1; J: TRBJ2-2; size: .; CDR3: CASSLYTGELFF; DNA: TGCGCCAGCAGTCTGTACACCGGGGAGCTGTTTTTT